One sample yielded the 26 T cell receptor beta chains listed below, sequenced in a study of control samples from healthy donors and cancer patients. This table comes from immunoSEQ multiplex PCR, and its TCRdb copy is limited to in-frame clones, with some not included. The sample contains some 120,000 clones, 89% of which appear only once. The sequencing input was blood. The source is a man in his fifties in good health.

This sequence joins TRBV11-2 and TRBJ2-7; no clear D gene. V lost 3 bases and J 0 bases, leaving 9 bases between the germline ends. The germline CDR1 and CDR2 sequences are SGHAT and FQNNGV. The CDR3 is made up of 14 amino acids. The CDR3 DNA is TGTGCCAGCAGCTTTAGCCGCAACTCCTACGAGCAGTACTTC. It codes for CASSFSRNSYEQYF.

This clone was found a few times. This rearrangement joins TRBV7-9 to TRBJ2-5, with D possibly TRBD2 on 7 matching bases. The germline V and J ends were trimmed by 0 bases and 4 bases, with 9 bases remaining between them. CDR3 length: 14 amino acids. Per germline, CDR1 SEHNR and CDR2 FQNEAQ (reference sequence). The CDR3 nucleotides read TGTGCCAGCAGCTTAGCAGGGGGGGTAGAGACCCAGTACTTC. Its protein is CASSLAGGVETQYF.

The chain uses TRBV6-6 and TRBJ2-7; 7 nucleotides line up with TRBD1. CDR1 and CDR2 from the germline V gene are MNHNY and SVGAGI (reference sequence). V lost 7 bases, J lost 0 bases, and 9 bases stayed unmatched. There are 15 residues in the CDR3. In DNA, the CDR3 is TGTGCCAGCAAGGTGGGACAGTCAAGCTCCTACGAGCAGTACTTC. Amino acid sequence: CASKVGQSSSYEQYF.

J is TRBJ1-2 and V is TRBV6-5, with D perhaps matching TRBD1 (5 bases). V was shortened by 2 bases and J by 4 bases, with 14 bases between the two germline ends. This CDR3 has 15 residues. Germline loops: CDR1 MNHEY, CDR2 SVGAGI. The CDR3 sequence is CASSYTLGAPYGYTF. DNA of the CDR3: TGTGCCAGCAGTTACACCTTAGGGGCCCCCTATGGCTACACCTTC.

The genes are TRBV14 and TRBJ1-2, with a possible D match to TRBD1 (6 bases). With 0 bases removed from V and 4 bases from J, the gap between germline ends came to 18 bases. This CDR3 has 17 residues. The germline CDR1 and CDR2 sequences are SGHDN and FVKESK. Written as DNA, the CDR3 is TGTGCCAGCAGCCAAGACCCCGGGACATCATACCTCTATGGCTACACCTTC. Amino acids: CASSQDPGTSYLYGYTF. The full variable domain, with the rest looked up from reference TRBV14 and TRBJ1-2, is EAGVTQFPSHSVIEKGQTVTLRCDPISGHDNLYWYRRVMGKEIKFLLHFVKESKQDESGMPNNRFLAERTGGTYSTLKVQPAELEDSGVYFCASSQDPGTSYLYGYTFGSGTRLTVV.

V is TRBV7-9 and J is TRBJ2-1, with D possibly being TRBD1 or TRBD2 (5 bases each). This CDR3 is built from 11 residues. Germline V gene sequence: CDR1 SEHNR, CDR2 FQNEAQ (reference sequence). Trimming removed 5 bases at V and 7 bases at J, with 6 bases between. This chain's CDR3 is CASSGGNEQFF. Written as DNA, the CDR3 is TGTGCCAGCAGCGGGGGTAATGAGCAGTTCTTC. Looking up the rest from reference TRBV7-9 and TRBJ2-1 gives the full variable domain: DTGVSQNPRHKITKRGQNVTFRCDPISEHNRLYWYRQTLGQGPEFLTYFQNEAQLEKSRLLSDRFSAERPKGSFSTLEIQRTEQGDSAMYLCASSGGNEQFFGPGTRLTVL.

V is TRBV19 and J is TRBJ1-6; weak D call: TRBD1 (5 bases). This CDR3 contains 16 residues. V lost 2 bases to trimming and J lost 2 bases, with 10 bases between them. From germline, CDR1 is LNHDA and CDR2 SQIVND (reference sequence). This CDR3 is CASSIRETAYNSPLHF. CDR3 nucleotides: TGTGCCAGTAGTATAAGGGAGACAGCCTATAATTCACCCCTCCACTTT.

The rearrangement joins TRBV19 to TRBJ2-1; unclear D gene. The CDR3 length is 15 residues. Trimming left V 5 bases short and J 0 bases short, with 11 bases between. The germline gives CDR1 LNHDA, CDR2 SQIVND (reference sequence). The CDR3 bases are TGTGCCAGTAGTGTGACGCTCCACTCCTACAATGAGCAGTTCTTC. As protein: CASSVTLHSYNEQFF.

This clone was detected a few times. J is TRBJ1-2 and V is TRBV5-1; D is unclear. Germline V gene lookup returns CDR1 SGHRS and CDR2 YFSETQ. The germline V and J ends were trimmed by 4 bases and 4 bases, with 14 bases remaining between them. This CDR3 is built from 14 residues. CDR3 sequence: CASSAREGGYGYTF. CDR3 DNA: TGCGCCAGCAGCGCGAGGGAGGGAGGCTATGGCTACACCTTC.

The CDR3 reads CASSQTMQMDEQYF. Here the CDR3 DNA reads TGTGCCAGCAGCCAAACAATGCAGATGGACGAGCAGTACTTC. V and J are TRBV3-1 (or the pseudogene TRBV3-2) and TRBJ2-7; D call uncertain. Trimming cost V 2 bases and J 5 bases, with 13 bases left between them. Germline V CDR1 and CDR2: LGHDT, YNNKEL (reference sequence). This CDR3 region has 14 residues.

The table lists this clone with a count of one. The chain carries TRBV5-1 and TRBJ1-2; a possible D gene is TRBD1 (5 bases). Between the trimmed V and J ends, which lost 4 bases and 4 bases, there was a span of 14 bases. Germline V gene sequence: CDR1 SGHRS, CDR2 YFSETQ. This CDR3 has 14 amino acids. The CDR3: CASSAGRLLYGYTF. Written as DNA, the CDR3 is TGCGCCAGCAGCGCGGGGCGACTGCTCTATGGCTACACCTTC.

This clone was seen just once. J is TRBJ2-5 and V is TRBV7-6, with TRBD1 identical over 9 bases. The germline gives CDR1 SGHVS, CDR2 FNYEAQ. With 2 bases clipped from V and 4 bases from J, the junction kept 5 bases outside the gene matches. The CDR3 is made up of 15 amino acids. CDR3 amino acids: CASSLLGQGIETQYF. The CDR3 region has the DNA TGTGCCAGCAGCTTACTGGGACAGGGTATAGAGACCCAGTACTTC. The full variable domain, with the rest looked up from reference TRBV7-6 and TRBJ2-5, is GAGVSQSPRYKVTKRGQDVALRCDPISGHVSLYWYRQALGQGPEFLTYFNYEAQQDKSGLPNDRFSAERPEGSISTLTIQRTEQRDSAMYRCASSLLGQGIETQYFGPGTRLLVL.

This clone has a single count. The rearrangement uses TRBV5-1 and TRBJ2-1, with 8 bases lining up with TRBD1. The germline V gene encodes CDR1 SGHRS and CDR2 YFSETQ. This CDR3 region has 17 residues. With V trimmed by 3 bases and J by 0 bases, 8 bases remained unmatched. The CDR3 sequence is CASSYGQGYSSYNEQFF. The CDR3 DNA follows: TGCGCCAGCAGCTACGGACAGGGCTATAGCTCCTACAATGAGCAGTTCTTC.

This clone was seen once. J is TRBJ2-1 and V is TRBV5-1; TRBD2 matches 11 bases. There are 15 residues in the CDR3. With 0 bases clipped from V and 5 bases from J, the junction kept 1 base outside the gene matches. Germline CDR1 is SGHRS and CDR2 is YFSETQ. The CDR3 sequence: CASSLVLAGDNEQFF. In DNA form, the CDR3 reads TGCGCCAGCAGCTTGGTACTAGCGGGGGACAATGAGCAGTTCTTC.

The V and J genes are TRBV3-1 (or the pseudogene TRBV3-2) and TRBJ2-5; 10 bases map to TRBD2. This CDR3 contains 16 residues. In germline, CDR1 is LGHDT, CDR2 YNNKEL (reference sequence). V trimming: 3 bases; J trimming: 1 base; junction bases outside the gene matches: 5. The CDR3 loop is CASSHTSGGAQETQYF. DNA of the CDR3: TGTGCCAGCAGCCATACCAGCGGGGGGGCCCAAGAGACCCAGTACTTC.

The CDR3 loop is CASSQGSGNTEAFF. The CDR3 coding sequence is TGTGCCAGCAGTCAGGGGTCGGGGAACACTGAAGCTTTCTTT. The chain employs TRBV6-5 and TRBJ1-1; TRBD1 is a possible D gene (6 bases). Deletions cut 5 bases from V and 1 base from J, with 11 bases between. This CDR3 is 14 amino acids long. CDR1 MNHEY and CDR2 SVGAGI come from the germline V gene.

The chain joins TRBV7-7 to TRBJ1-3; no clear D gene. This CDR3 has 15 amino acids. Germline V gives CDR1 SSHAT, CDR2 FNYEAQ (reference sequence). Trimming pared 5 bases from V and 4 bases from J, leaving 15 bases between. The DNA for the CDR3 is TGTGCCAGCAGCCCAAACGGCATAGGAGGAAACACCATATATTTT. Its protein is CASSPNGIGGNTIYF.

This clone was observed at least ten times. This chain links TRBV5-1 with TRBJ2-7, with 10 bases that match TRBD2. Germline V gene data show CDR1 as SGHRS and CDR2 as YFSETQ. V shed 2 bases and J 1 base; nucleotides not matched to a gene: 9. The CDR3 extends over 17 amino acids. The CDR3 nucleotides are TGCGCCAGCAGCTTAACTAGCGGGGCCACTTCTTCCTACGAGCAGTACTTC. It codes for CASSLTSGATSSYEQYF. Supplemented by reference TRBV5-1 and TRBJ2-7, the full variable domain reads KAGVTQTPRYLIKTRGQQVTLSCSPISGHRSVSWYQQTPGQGLQFLFEYFSETQRNKGNFPGRFSGRQFSNSRSEMNVSTLELGDSALYLCASSLTSGATSSYEQYFGPGTRLTVT.

V and J are TRBV18 and TRBJ1-4; maybe TRBD1 (5 bases). CDR3 length equals 15 residues. V was shortened by 0 bases and J by 5 bases, with 10 bases between the two germline ends. CDR1 is KGHSH, CDR2 LQKENI, per germline. DNA of the CDR3: TGTGCCAGCTCACCACCGGGACTACAGAATGAAAAACTGTTTTTT. Translation gives CASSPPGLQNEKLFF.

V usage is TRBV5-1 and J usage is TRBJ2-7; 12 bases agree with TRBD1. CDR3 length equals 15 residues. V gave up 6 bases and J gave up 4 bases; unmatched junction bases: 8. Germline V CDR1 and CDR2: SGHRS, YFSETQ. For the CDR3, the DNA is TGCGCCAGCAATCCCGGGACAGGGGGCAGGTACGAGCAGTACTTC. Translated, it gives CASNPGTGGRYEQYF.

This clone was recorded a few times. J is TRBJ2-5 and V is TRBV6-5; perhaps TRBD1 as D (5 bases). In germline, CDR1 is MNHEY, CDR2 SVGAGI. Trimming pared 0 bases from V and 1 base from J, leaving 9 bases between. CDR3 size: 15 residues. The DNA of the CDR3 is TGTGCCAGCAGTTACTCCCCGACAGTCCAAGAGACCCAGTACTTC. Amino acid sequence: CASSYSPTVQETQYF.

The rearrangement uses TRBV4-3 and TRBJ2-1; D is undetermined. Germline V gene lookup returns CDR1 LGHNA and CDR2 YSLEER. Trimming shortened V by 1 base and J by 5 bases, and 3 bases separated the two germline ends. CDR3 size: 12 residues. CDR3 sequence (DNA): TGCGCCAGCAGCCAAGGGGACAATGAGCAGTTCTTC. This encodes CASSQGDNEQFF.

The V call is TRBV7-2, the J call TRBJ2-3, with 7 bases fitting TRBD2. Per germline, CDR1 SGHTA and CDR2 FQGNSA. Trimming removed 1 base from V and 6 bases from J; junction bases left unmatched: 10. This CDR3 is built from 16 residues. The CDR3 DNA is TGTGCCAGCAGCTTAGGACGTCGGGGGGAGAGGGATACGCAGTATTTT. It codes for CASSLGRRGERDTQYF.

This clone was counted once. The J gene is TRBJ1-3, the V gene TRBV5-6; 8 bases fit TRBD1. Per the germline V gene, CDR1 is SGHDT and CDR2 is YYEEEE. The junction had 6 bases not matched to a gene; V was cut back by 4 bases and J by 3 bases. The CDR3 is made up of 15 amino acids. CDR3 in amino acids: CASSPGQGLGNTIYF. CDR3 nucleotide sequence: TGTGCCAGCAGCCCCGGACAGGGACTTGGAAACACCATATATTTT.

The chain couples TRBV11-3 to TRBJ2-1; perhaps TRBD1 as D (5 bases). V lost 2 bases to trimming and J lost 3 bases, with 11 bases between them. Germline lookup yields CDR1 SGHNT and CDR2 YENEEA. This CDR3 is built from 15 residues. CDR3 sequence (DNA): TGTGCCAGCAGCTTAACCCCAGGGTTCTACAATGAGCAGTTCTTC. Amino acid sequence: CASSLTPGFYNEQFF. The full variable domain, with the rest looked up from reference TRBV11-3 and TRBJ2-1, is EAGVVQSPRYKIIEKKQPVAFWCNPISGHNTLYWYLQNLGQGPELLIRYENEEAVDDSQLPKDRFSAERLKGVDSTLKIQPAELGDSAVYLCASSLTPGFYNEQFFGPGTRLTVL.

The chain links TRBV28 to TRBJ1-1; 10 bases match TRBD1. The CDR3 length is 17 residues. CDR1 and CDR2 from the germline V gene are MDHEN and SYDVKM. The trim removed 3 bases at V and 5 bases at J, leaving 12 bases unmatched. The CDR3 reads CASSFYPPGQGITEAFF. CDR3 nucleotides: TGTGCCAGCAGTTTCTACCCCCCGGGACAGGGGATTACTGAAGCTTTCTTT.